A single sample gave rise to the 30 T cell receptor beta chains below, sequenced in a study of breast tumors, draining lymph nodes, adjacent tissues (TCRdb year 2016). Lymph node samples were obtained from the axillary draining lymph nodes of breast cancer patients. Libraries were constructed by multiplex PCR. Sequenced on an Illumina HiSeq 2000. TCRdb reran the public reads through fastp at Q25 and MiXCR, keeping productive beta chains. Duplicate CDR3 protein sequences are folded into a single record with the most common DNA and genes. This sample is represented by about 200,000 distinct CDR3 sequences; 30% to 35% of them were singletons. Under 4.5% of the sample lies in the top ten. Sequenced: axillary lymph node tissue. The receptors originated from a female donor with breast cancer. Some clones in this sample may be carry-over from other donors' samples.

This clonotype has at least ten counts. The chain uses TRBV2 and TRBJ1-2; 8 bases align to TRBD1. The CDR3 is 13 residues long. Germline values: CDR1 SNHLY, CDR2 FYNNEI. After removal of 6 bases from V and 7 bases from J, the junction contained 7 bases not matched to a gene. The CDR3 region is CASRTGVSIGYTF. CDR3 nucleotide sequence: TGTGCCAGCAGGACAGGGGTCTCTATTGGCTACACCTTC.

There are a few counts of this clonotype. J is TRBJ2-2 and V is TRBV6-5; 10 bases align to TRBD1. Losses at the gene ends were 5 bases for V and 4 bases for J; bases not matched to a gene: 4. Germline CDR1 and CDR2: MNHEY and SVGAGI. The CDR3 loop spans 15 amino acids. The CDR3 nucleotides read TGTGCCAGCAGTAGACAGGGGGCGTCCACCGGGGAGCTGTTTTTT. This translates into CASSRQGASTGELFF.

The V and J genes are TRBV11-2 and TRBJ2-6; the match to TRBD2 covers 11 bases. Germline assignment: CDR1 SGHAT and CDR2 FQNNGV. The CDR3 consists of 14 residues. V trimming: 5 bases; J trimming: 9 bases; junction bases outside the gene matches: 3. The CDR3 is CASSLAGGLNVLTF. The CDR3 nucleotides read TGTGCCAGCAGCCTAGCGGGAGGCCTCAACGTCCTGACTTTC.

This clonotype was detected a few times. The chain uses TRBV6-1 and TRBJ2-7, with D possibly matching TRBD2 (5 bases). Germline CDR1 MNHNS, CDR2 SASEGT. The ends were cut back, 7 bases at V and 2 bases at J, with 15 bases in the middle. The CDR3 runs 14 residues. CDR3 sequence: CASTPSGGTYEQYF. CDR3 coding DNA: TGTGCCAGCACCCCAAGTGGAGGAACCTACGAGCAGTACTTC.

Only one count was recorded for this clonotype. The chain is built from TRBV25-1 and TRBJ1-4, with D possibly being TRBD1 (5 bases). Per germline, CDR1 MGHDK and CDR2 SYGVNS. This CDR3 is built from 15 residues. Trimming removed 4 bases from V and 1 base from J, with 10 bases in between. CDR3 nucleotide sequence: TGTGCCAGCAGTGTTTTTGGACAAACTAATGAAAAACTGTTTTTT. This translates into CASSVFGQTNEKLFF.

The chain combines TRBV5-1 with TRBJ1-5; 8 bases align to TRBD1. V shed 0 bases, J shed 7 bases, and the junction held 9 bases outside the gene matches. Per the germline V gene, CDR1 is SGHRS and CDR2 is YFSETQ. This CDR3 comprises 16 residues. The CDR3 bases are TGCGCCAGCAGCTTGGACAGGGGGTGTGCGTGGCAGCCCCAGCATTTT. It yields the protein CASSLDRGCAWQPQHF.

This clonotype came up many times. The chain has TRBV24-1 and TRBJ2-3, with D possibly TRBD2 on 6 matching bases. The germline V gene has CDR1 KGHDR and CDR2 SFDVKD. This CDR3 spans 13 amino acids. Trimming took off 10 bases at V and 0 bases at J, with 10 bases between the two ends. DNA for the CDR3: TGTGCCACAGCGGGCGGGAGCACAGATACGCAGTATTTT. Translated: CATAGGSTDTQYF.

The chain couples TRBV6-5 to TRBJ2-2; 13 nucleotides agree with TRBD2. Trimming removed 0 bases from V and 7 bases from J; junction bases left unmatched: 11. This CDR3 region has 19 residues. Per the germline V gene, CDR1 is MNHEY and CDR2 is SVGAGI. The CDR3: CASSYSSRTSGSFGGELFF. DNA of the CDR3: TGTGCCAGCAGTTACTCGAGTCGGACTAGCGGGAGCTTTGGCGGGGAGCTGTTTTTT.

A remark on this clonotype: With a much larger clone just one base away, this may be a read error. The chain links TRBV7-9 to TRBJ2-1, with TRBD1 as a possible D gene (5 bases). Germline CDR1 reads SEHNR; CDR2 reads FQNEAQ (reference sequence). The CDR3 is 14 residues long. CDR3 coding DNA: TGTGCCAGCAGCCTTTCGATAGGGGCCGGAGAGCAGTCCTTC. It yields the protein CASSLSIGAGEQSF.

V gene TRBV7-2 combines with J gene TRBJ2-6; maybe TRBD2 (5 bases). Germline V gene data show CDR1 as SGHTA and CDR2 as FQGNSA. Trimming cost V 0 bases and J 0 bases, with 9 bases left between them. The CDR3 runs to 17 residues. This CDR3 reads CASSLAPGNSGANVLTF. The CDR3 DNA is TGTGCCAGCAGCTTAGCGCCCGGGAACTCTGGGGCCAACGTCCTGACTTTC. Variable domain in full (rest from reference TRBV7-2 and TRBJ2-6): GAGVSQSPSNKVTEKGKDVELRCDPISGHTALYWYRQSLGQGLEFLIYFQGNSAPDKSGLPSDRFSAERTGGSVSTLTIQRTQQEDSAVYLCASSLAPGNSGANVLTFGAGSRLTVL.

The DNA for the CDR3 is TGTGCCAGCAGGGGGACGACAGGAAGCTCCTACGAGCAGTACTTC. Protein: CASRGTTGSSYEQYF. The V gene is TRBV27, the J gene TRBJ2-7; tentatively, D is TRBD1 (6 bases). The V gene lost 6 bases and the J gene lost 0 bases, with 15 bases spanning the gap. The CDR3 runs to 15 residues. Germline V CDR1 and CDR2: MNHEY, SMNVEV (reference sequence).

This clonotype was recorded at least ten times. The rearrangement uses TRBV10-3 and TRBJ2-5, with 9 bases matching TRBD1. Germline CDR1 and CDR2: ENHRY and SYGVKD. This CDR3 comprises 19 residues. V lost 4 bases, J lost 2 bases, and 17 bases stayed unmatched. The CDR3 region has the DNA TGTGCCATCAGTGCGAAACCGGGACAGGGCTTGGGGGTACAAGAGACCCAGTACTTC. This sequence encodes CAISAKPGQGLGVQETQYF.

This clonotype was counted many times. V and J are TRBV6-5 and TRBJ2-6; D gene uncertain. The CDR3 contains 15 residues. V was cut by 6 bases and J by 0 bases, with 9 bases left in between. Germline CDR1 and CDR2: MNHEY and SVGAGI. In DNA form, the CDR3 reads TGTGCCAGCAGCAGAGGAACCTCTGGGGCCAACGTCCTGACTTTC. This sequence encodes CASSRGTSGANVLTF.

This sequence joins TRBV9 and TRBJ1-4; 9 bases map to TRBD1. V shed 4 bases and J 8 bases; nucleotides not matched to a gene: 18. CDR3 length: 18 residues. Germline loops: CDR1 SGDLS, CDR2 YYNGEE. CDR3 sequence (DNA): TGTGCCAGCAGCCCTACGGTCTCCGTAGGACAGGGGAGCGAAAAACTGTTTTTT. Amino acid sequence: CASSPTVSVGQGSEKLFF.

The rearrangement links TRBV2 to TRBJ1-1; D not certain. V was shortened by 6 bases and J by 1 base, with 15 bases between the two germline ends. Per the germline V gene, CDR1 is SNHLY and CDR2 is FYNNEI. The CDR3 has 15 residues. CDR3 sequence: CASSFPQRENTEAFF. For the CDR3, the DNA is TGTGCCAGCAGCTTTCCACAGCGTGAGAACACTGAAGCTTTCTTT.

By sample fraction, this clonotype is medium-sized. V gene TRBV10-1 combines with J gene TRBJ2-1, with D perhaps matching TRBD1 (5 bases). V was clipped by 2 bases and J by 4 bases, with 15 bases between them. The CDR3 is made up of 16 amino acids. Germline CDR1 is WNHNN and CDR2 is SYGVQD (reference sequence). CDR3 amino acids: CASSEGAAGGYNEQFF. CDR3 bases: TGCGCCAGCAGTGAGGGGGCAGCAGGTGGATACAATGAGCAGTTCTTC.

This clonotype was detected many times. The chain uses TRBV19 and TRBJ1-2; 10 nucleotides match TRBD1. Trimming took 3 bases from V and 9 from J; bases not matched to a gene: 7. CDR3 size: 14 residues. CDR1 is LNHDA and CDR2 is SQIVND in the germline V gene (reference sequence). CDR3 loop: CASSIETGGYSYTF. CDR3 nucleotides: TGTGCCAGTAGTATTGAGACAGGGGGCTACAGCTACACCTTC.

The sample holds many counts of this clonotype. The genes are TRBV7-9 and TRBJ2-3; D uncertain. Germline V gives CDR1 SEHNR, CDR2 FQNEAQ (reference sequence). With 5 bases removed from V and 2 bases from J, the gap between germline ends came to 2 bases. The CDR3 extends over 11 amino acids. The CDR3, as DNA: TGTGCCAGCAGCAACACAGATACGCAGTATTTT. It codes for CASSNTDTQYF.

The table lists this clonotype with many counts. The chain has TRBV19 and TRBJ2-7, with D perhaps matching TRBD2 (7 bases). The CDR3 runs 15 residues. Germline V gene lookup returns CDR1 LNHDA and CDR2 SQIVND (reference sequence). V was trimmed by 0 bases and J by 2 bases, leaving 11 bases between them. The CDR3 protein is CASSIEAGAPYEQYF. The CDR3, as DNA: TGTGCCAGTAGTATAGAGGCGGGGGCTCCCTACGAGCAGTACTTC. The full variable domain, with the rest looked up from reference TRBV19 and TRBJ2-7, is DGGITQSPKYLFRKEGQNVTLSCEQNLNHDAMYWYRQDPGQGLRLIYYSQIVNDFQKGDIAEGYSVSREKKESFPLTVTSAQKNPTAFYLCASSIEAGAPYEQYFGPGTRLTVT.

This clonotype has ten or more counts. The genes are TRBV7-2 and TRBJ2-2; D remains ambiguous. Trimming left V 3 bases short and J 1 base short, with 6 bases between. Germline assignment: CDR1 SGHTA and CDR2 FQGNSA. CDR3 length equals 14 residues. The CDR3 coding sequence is TGTGCCAGCAGCTTTTCTCAGAACACCGGGGAGCTGTTTTTT. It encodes CASSFSQNTGELFF.

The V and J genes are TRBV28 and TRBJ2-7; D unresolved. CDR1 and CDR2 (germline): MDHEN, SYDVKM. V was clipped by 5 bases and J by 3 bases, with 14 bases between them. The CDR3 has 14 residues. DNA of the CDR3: TGTGCCAGCAGTGAGTCGACCGGATACTACGAGCAGTACTTC. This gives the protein CASSESTGYYEQYF.

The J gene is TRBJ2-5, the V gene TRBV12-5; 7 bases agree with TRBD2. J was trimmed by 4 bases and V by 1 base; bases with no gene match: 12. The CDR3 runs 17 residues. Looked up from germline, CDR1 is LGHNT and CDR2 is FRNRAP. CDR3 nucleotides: TGTGCTAGTGGTTTGGCTCCGCTGGGAGGGAGAGGAGAGACCCAGTACTTC. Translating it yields CASGLAPLGGRGETQYF.

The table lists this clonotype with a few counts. CDR3 in amino acids: CATSASGSGELFF. Here the CDR3 DNA reads TGTGCCACCAGTGCCTCGGGTTCCGGGGAGCTGTTTTTT. This chain joins TRBV24-1 and TRBJ2-2; D remains unclear. There are 13 residues in the CDR3. The V end lost 5 bases, the J end lost 6 bases, and 9 bases lay between the germline ends. Germline V gives CDR1 KGHDR, CDR2 SFDVKD.

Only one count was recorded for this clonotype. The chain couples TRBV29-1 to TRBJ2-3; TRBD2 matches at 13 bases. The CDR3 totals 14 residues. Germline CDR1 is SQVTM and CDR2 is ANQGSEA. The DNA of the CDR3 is TGCAGATGGACTAGCGGGGGTCAGGCAGATACGCAGTATTTT. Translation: CRWTSGGQADTQYF.

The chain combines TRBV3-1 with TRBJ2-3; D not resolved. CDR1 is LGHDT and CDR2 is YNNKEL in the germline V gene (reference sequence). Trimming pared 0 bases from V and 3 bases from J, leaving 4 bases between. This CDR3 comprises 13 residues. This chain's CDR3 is CASSQDPTDTQYF. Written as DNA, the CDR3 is TGTGCCAGCAGCCAAGATCCGACAGATACGCAGTATTTT.

The CDR3 DNA reads TGCGCCAGCAGCCAAGATCTTGGGGGGGGCTTTAACTATGGCTACACCTTC. This gives the protein CASSQDLGGGFNYGYTF. This rearrangement joins TRBV4-3 to TRBJ1-2, with D possibly matching TRBD1 (6 bases). Germline V gene data show CDR1 as LGHNA and CDR2 as YSLEER. The CDR3 consists of 17 residues. The V end was cut by 0 bases, the J end by 1 base, with 15 bases between.

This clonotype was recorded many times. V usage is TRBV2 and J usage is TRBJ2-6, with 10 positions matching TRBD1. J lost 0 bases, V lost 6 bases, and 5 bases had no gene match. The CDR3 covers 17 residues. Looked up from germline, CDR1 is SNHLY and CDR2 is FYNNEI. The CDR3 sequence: CASRRQGAVSGANVLTF. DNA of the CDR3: TGTGCCAGCAGGAGACAGGGGGCCGTCTCTGGGGCCAACGTCCTGACTTTC.

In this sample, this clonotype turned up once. CDR3 sequence (DNA): TGCAGTGCTAGAGTGGTGGGGTACTCCTCAAATTCACCCCTCCACTTT. This gives the protein CSARVVGYSSNSPLHF. This sequence joins TRBV20-1 and TRBJ1-6; no definite D call. Germline lookup yields CDR1 DFQATT and CDR2 SNEGSKA (reference sequence). CDR3 length: 16 residues. Trimming pared 1 base from V and 7 bases from J, leaving 17 bases between.

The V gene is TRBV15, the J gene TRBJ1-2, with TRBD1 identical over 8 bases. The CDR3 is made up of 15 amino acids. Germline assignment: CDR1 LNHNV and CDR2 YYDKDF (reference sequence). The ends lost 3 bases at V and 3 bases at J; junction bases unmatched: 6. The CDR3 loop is CATSSTGTGDYGYTF. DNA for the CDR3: TGTGCCACCAGCAGTACCGGGACAGGCGACTATGGCTACACCTTC.

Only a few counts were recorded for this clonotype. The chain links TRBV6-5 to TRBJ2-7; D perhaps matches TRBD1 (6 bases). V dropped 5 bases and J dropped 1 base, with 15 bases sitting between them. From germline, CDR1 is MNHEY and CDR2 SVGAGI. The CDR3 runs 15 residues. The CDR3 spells CASSPRDTNSYEQYF. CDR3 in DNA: TGTGCCAGCAGTCCCCGGGACACCAATTCCTACGAGCAGTACTTC.